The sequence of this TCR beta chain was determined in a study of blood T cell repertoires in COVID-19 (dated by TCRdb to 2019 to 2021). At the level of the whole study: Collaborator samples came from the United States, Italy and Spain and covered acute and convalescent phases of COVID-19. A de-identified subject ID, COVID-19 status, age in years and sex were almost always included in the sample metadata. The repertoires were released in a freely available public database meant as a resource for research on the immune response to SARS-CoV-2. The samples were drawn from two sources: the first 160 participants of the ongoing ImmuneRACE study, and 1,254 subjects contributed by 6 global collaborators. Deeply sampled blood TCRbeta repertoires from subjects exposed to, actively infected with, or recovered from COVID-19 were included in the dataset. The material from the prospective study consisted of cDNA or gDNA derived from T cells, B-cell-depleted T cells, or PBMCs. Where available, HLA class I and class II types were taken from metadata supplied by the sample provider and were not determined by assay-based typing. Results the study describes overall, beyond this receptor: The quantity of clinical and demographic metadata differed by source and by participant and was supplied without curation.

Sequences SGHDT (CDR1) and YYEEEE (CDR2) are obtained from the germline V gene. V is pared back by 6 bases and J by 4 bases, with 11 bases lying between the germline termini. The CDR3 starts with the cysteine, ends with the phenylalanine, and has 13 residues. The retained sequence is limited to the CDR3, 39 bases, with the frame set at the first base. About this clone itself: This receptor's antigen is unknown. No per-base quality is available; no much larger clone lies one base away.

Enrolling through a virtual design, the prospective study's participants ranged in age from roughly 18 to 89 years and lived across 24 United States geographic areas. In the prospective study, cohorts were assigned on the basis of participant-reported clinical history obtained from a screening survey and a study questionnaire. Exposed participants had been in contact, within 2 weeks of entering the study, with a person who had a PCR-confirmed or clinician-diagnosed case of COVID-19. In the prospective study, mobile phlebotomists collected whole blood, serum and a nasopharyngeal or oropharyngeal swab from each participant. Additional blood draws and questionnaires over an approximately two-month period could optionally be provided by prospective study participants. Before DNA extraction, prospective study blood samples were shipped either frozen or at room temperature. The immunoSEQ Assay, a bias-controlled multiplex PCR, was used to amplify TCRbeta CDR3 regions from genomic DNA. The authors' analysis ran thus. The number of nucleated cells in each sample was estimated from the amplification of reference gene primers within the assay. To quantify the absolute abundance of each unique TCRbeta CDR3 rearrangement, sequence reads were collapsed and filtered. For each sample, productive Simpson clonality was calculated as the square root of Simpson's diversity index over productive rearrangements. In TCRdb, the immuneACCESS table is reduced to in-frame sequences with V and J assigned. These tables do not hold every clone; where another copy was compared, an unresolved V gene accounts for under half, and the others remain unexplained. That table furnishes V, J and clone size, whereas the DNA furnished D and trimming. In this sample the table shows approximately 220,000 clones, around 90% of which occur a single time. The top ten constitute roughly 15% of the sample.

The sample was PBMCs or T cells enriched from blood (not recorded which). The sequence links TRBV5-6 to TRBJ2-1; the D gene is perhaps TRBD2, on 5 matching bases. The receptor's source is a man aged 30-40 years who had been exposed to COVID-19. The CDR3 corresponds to CASKGGGYNEQFF. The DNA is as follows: TGTGCCAGCAAAGGAGGCGGATACAATGAGCAGTTCTTC.